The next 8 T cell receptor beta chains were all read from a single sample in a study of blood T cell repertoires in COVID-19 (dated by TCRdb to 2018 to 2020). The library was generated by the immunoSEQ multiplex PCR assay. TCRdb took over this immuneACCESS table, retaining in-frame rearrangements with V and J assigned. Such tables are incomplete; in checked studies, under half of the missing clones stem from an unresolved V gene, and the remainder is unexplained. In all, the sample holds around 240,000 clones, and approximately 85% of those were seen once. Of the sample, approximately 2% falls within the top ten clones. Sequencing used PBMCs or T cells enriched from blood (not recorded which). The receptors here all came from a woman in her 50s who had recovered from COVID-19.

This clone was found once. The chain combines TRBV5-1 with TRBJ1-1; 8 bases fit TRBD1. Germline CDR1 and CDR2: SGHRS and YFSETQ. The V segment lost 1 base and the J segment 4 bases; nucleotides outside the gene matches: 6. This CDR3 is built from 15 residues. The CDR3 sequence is CASSLLDRAGTEAFF. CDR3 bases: TGCGCCAGCAGCTTGCTGGACAGGGCGGGCACTGAAGCTTTCTTT.

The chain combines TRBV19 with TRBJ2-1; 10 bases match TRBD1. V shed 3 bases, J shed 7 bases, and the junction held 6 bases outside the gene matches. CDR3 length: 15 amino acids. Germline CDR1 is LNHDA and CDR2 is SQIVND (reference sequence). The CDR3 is CASSILGQGGNEQFF. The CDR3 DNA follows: TGTGCCAGTAGTATTCTAGGACAGGGGGGAAATGAGCAGTTCTTC.

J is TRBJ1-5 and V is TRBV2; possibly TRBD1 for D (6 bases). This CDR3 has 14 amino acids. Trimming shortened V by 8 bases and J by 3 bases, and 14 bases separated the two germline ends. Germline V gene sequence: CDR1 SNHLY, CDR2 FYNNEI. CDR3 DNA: TGTGCCAGCGCGGCGGACAGCCTCAATCAGCCCCAGCATTTT. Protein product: CASAADSLNQPQHF. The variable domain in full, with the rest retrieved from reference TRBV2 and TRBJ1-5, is EPEVTQTPSHQVTQMGQEVILRCVPISNHLYFYWYRQILGQKVEFLVSFYNNEISEKSEIFDDQFSVERPDGSNFTLKIRSTKLEDSAMYFCASAADSLNQPQHFGDGTRLSIL.

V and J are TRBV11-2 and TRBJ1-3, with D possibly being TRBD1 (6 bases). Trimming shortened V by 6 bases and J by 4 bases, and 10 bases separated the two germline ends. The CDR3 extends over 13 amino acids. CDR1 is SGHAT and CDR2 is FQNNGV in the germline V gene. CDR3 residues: CASRRQDGNTIYF. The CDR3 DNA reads TGTGCCAGCAGGAGACAGGACGGAAACACCATATATTTT.

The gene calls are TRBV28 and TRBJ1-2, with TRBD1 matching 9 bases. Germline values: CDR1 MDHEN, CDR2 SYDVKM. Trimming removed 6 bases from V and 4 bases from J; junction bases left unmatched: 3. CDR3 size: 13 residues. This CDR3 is CASSQGQGYGYTF. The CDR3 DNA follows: TGTGCCAGCAGCCAGGGACAGGGCTATGGCTACACCTTC.

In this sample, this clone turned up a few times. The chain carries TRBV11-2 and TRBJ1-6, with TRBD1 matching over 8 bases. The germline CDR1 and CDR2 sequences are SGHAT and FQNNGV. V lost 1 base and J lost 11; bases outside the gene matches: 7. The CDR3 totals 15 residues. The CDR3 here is CASSLGGTGVTPLHF. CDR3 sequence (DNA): TGTGCCAGCAGCTTAGGGGGGACAGGTGTGACACCCCTCCACTTT.

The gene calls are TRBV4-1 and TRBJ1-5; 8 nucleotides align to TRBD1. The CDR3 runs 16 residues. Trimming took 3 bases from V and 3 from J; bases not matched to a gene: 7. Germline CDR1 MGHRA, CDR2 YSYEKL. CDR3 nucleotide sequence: TGCGCCAGCAGCCACGCCTCGGGACAGGCCAATCAGCCCCAGCATTTT. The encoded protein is CASSHASGQANQPQHF.

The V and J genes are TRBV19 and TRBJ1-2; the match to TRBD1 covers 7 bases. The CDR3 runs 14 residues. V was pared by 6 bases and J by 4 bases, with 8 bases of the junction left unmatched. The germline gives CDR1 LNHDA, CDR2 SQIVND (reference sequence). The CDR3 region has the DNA TGTGCCAGTAGGCCGGGACAGAACCTCTATGGCTACACCTTC. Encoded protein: CASRPGQNLYGYTF.